The rows below give T cell receptor beta chains drawn from one sample of a study of blood T cell repertoires in COVID-19. Using immunoSEQ multiplex PCR, the repertoire was profiled, and TCRdb retains in-frame clones only, with some absent. The data contain about 220,000 clones, 88% of them singletons. Sequenced input: PBMCs or T cells enriched from blood (not recorded which). The receptor set was obtained from a woman aged 25 to 39 who had recovered from COVID-19. CDR3s include the opening cysteine and the closing phenylalanine or tryptophan.

v_gene: TRBV2
j_gene: TRBJ1-6
CDR3aa: CASNMGQYSSPLHF

v_gene: TRBV18
j_gene: TRBJ1-2
CDR3aa: CASSPNTGTGDNYGYTF

v_gene: TRBV14
j_gene: TRBJ1-2
CDR3aa: CASSRSDSGYTF

v_gene: TRBV21-1
j_gene: TRBJ2-7
CDR3aa: CASSKPGTGSRLSYEQYF

v_gene: TRBV4-1
j_gene: TRBJ1-5
CDR3aa: CASSQGRGYSNQPQHF

v_gene: TRBV28
j_gene: TRBJ1-5
CDR3aa: CASSTTGTGDNQPQHF

v_gene: TRBV4-3
j_gene: TRBJ2-2
CDR3aa: CASSLQQGDGELFF

v_gene: TRBV19
j_gene: TRBJ1-2
CDR3aa: CASTPPQANYGYTF

v_gene: TRBV7-3
j_gene: TRBJ2-1
CDR3aa: CASSLSGGTHNEQFF

v_gene: TRBV5-6
j_gene: TRBJ1-6
CDR3aa: CASSIYNSPLHF

v_gene: TRBV12-5
j_gene: TRBJ2-5
CDR3aa: CASGLGTGSRETQYF

v_gene: TRBV2
j_gene: TRBJ1-5
CDR3aa: CASSHPNPTRSNQPQHF

v_gene: TRBV2
j_gene: TRBJ2-1
CDR3aa: CASGQSSYNEQFF

v_gene: TRBV2
j_gene: TRBJ2-7
CDR3aa: CASSDPGQGAYEQYF

v_gene: TRBV20-1
j_gene: TRBJ1-1
CDR3aa: CSAPTGDEAFF

v_gene: TRBV4-2
j_gene: TRBJ1-2
CDR3aa: CASSQETPTYGYTF

v_gene: TRBV7-8
j_gene: TRBJ2-1
CDR3aa: CASRYLAGAYNEQFF

v_gene: TRBV11-2
j_gene: TRBJ2-1
CDR3aa: CASSTATDEQFF

v_gene: TRBV6-5
j_gene: TRBJ1-1
CDR3aa: CASSYSGPWNTEAFF

v_gene: TRBV11-1
j_gene: TRBJ1-1
CDR3aa: CASRSYRVPEAFF

v_gene: TRBV3-1/TRBV3-2
j_gene: TRBJ2-7
CDR3aa: CASSQGTSLPYEQYF

v_gene: TRBV5-5
j_gene: TRBJ2-7
CDR3aa: CASSLNPSYEQYF

v_gene: TRBV4-1
j_gene: TRBJ2-1
CDR3aa: CASSQGGGGALINEQFF

v_gene: TRBV6-5
j_gene: TRBJ2-7
CDR3aa: CASSYTGSGYEQYF

v_gene: TRBV7-2
j_gene: TRBJ2-1
CDR3aa: CASSSSGGDISGEQFF

v_gene: TRBV4-1
j_gene: TRBJ1-5
CDR3aa: CASSQDWQGANQPQHF

v_gene: TRBV7-9
j_gene: TRBJ2-2
CDR3aa: CASSPPGQPNDGELFF

v_gene: TRBV11-1
j_gene: TRBJ1-3
CDR3aa: CASSPGRRRNGNTIYF

v_gene: TRBV2
j_gene: TRBJ2-1
CDR3aa: CASSERTGDGNEQFF

v_gene: TRBV7-2
j_gene: TRBJ2-7
CDR3aa: CASSSFLAGGPREQYF

v_gene: TRBV19
j_gene: TRBJ1-6
CDR3aa: CASSSNSERNSPLHF

v_gene: TRBV5-1
j_gene: TRBJ2-1
CDR3aa: CASSGQGGYNEQFF

v_gene: TRBV19
j_gene: TRBJ2-7
CDR3aa: CASSITGLKEQYF

v_gene: TRBV18
j_gene: TRBJ1-1
CDR3aa: CATSGSGHMNTEAFF

v_gene: TRBV25-1
j_gene: TRBJ2-7
CDR3aa: CASSNGQGYEQYF

v_gene: TRBV5-4
j_gene: TRBJ1-2
CDR3aa: CASRPGTEISYTF

v_gene: TRBV19
j_gene: TRBJ1-1
CDR3aa: CASSKRNTEAFF

v_gene: TRBV12-5
j_gene: TRBJ2-1
CDR3aa: CASGLVSGNEQFF

v_gene: TRBV19
j_gene: TRBJ2-7
CDR3aa: CASSPGTGNYEQYF

v_gene: TRBV9
j_gene: TRBJ1-4
CDR3aa: CASSVEKGGEKLFF

v_gene: TRBV19
j_gene: TRBJ1-2
CDR3aa: CASYGRTFRAAF

v_gene: TRBV11-2
j_gene: TRBJ1-4
CDR3aa: CASSMTENEKLFF

v_gene: TRBV5-1
j_gene: TRBJ2-3
CDR3aa: CASSFIAGYSTDTQYF

v_gene: TRBV11-1
j_gene: TRBJ2-1
CDR3aa: CASSSDRNNEQFF

v_gene: TRBV6-2/TRBV6-3
j_gene: TRBJ1-1
CDR3aa: CASSRPITEAFF

v_gene: TRBV19
j_gene: TRBJ1-1
CDR3aa: CATQGGTEAFF

v_gene: TRBV18
j_gene: TRBJ1-2
CDR3aa: CASSPRTGEFHGYTF

v_gene: TRBV10-3
j_gene: TRBJ1-2
CDR3aa: CAISEGAGGNYGYTF

v_gene: TRBV6-5
j_gene: TRBJ2-3
CDR3aa: CASSSLAGVIGDTQYF